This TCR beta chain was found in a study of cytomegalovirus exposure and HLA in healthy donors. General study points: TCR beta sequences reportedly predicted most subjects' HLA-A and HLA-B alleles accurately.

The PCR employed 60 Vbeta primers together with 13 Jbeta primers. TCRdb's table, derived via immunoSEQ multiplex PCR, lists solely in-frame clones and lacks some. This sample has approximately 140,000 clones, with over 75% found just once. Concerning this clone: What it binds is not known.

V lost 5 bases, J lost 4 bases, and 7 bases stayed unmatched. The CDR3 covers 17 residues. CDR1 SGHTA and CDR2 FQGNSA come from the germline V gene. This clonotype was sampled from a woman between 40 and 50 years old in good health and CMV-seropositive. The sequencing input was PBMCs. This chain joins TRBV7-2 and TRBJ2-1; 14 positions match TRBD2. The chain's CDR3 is CASSTGLAGGWYNEQFF. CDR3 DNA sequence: TGTGCCAGCAGCACCGGACTAGCGGGAGGCTGGTACAATGAGCAGTTCTTC.